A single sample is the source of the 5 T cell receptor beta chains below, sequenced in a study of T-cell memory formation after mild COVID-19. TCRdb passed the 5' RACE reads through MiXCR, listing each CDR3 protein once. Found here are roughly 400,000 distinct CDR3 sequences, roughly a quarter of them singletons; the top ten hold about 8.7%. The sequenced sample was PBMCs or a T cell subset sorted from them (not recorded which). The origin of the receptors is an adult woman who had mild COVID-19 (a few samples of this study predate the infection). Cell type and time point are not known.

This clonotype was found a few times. CDR3 in DNA: TGTGCCAGCAGCTTAAGACCCCTAGCGGGAAACAATGAGCAGTTCTTC. It codes for CASSLRPLAGNNEQFF. The rearrangement links TRBV7-9 to TRBJ2-1, with 9 bases identical to TRBD2. The trim removed 2 bases at V and 5 bases at J, leaving 7 bases unmatched. Germline V gene lookup returns CDR1 SEHNR and CDR2 FQNEAQ (reference sequence). This CDR3 is built from 16 residues.

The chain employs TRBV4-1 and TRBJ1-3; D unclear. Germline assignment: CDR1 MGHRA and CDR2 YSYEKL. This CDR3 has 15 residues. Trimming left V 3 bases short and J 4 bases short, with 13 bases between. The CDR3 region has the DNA TGCGCCAGCAGCCAGAACACGGGGTCAGGAAACACCATATATTTT. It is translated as CASSQNTGSGNTIYF.

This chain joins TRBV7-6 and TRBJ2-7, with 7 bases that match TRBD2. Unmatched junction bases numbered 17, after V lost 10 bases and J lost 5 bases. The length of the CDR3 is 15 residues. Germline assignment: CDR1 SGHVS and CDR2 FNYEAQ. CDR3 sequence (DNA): TGTGCCACGCTTCCGAGCGGGGCGCTAGGGGACGAGCAGTACTTC. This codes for CATLPSGALGDEQYF.

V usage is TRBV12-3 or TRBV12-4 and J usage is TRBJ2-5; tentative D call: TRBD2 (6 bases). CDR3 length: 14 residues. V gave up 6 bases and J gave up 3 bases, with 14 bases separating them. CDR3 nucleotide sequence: TGTGCCAGCAGCCTTAGCGGAGCAAAAGAGACCCAGTACTTC. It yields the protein CASSLSGAKETQYF.

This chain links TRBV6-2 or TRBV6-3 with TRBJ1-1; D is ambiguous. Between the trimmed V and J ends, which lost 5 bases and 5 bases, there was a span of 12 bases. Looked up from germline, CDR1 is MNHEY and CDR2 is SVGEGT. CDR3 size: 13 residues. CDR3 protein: CASSPHGVTEAFF. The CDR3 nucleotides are TGTGCCAGCAGTCCCCATGGGGTAACTGAAGCTTTCTTT.